The sequence of this TCR beta chain was determined in a study of blood T cells in healthy people across ages. The use of a sample-barcoded 5' primer and a J-beta primer mix characterized a second PCR of roughly 7 to 11 cycles. Every cDNA was tagged by a template-switch adaptor with 12 random nucleotides. TCRdb itself ran the 5' RACE reads through MiXCR, one entry per CDR3 protein. The repertoire has 700,000 to 800,000 distinct CDR3 sequences, roughly 45% of them found once; the top ten carry 20% to 25%. This CDR3 region has 11 residues. The V end was cut by 7 bases, the J end by 0 bases, with 7 bases between. Germline V CDR1 and CDR2: DFQATT, SNEGSKA (reference sequence).

This clonotype originated in a woman aged 60-70 years in good health. The chain joins TRBV20-1 to TRBJ2-7; D not resolved. The sequencing input was blood. CDR3 in DNA: TGCAGTGTCATCATCTCCTACGAGCAGTACTTC. It translates to CSVIISYEQYF.